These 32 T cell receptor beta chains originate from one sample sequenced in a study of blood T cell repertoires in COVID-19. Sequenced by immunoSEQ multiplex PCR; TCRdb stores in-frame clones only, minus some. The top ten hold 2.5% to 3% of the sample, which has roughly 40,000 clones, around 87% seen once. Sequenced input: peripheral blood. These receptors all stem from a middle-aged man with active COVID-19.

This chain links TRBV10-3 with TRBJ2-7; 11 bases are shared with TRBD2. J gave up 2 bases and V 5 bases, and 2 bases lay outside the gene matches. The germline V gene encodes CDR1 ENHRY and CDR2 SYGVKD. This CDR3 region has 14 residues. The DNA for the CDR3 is TGTGCCATCAGTCTGACTAGCGGGGCCTACGAGCAGTACTTC. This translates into CAISLTSGAYEQYF.

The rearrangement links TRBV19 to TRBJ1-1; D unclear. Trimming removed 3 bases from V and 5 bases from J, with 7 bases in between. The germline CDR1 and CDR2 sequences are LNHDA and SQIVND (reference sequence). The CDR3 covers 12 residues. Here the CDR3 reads CASSIGLTEAFF. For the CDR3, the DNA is TGTGCCAGTAGTATTGGGCTGACTGAAGCTTTCTTT.

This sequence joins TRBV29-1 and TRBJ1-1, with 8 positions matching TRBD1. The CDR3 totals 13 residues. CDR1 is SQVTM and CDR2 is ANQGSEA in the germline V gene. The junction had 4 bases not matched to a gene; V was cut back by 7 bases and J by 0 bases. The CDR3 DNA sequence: TGCAGCGCTAGGACAGGGATGAACACTGAAGCTTTCTTT. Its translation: CSARTGMNTEAFF. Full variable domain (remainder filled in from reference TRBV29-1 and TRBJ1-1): SAVISQKPSRDICQRGTSLTIQCQVDSQVTMMFWYRQQPGQSLTLIATANQGSEATYESGFVIDKFPISRPNLTFSTLTVSNMSPEDSSIYLCSARTGMNTEAFFGQGTRLTVV.

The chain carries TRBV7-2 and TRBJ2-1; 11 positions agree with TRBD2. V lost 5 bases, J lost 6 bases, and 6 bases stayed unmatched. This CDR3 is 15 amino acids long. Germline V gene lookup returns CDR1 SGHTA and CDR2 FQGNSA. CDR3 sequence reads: CASSRSGGGFNEQFF. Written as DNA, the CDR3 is TGTGCCAGCAGCCGTAGCGGGGGGGGCTTCAATGAGCAGTTCTTC.

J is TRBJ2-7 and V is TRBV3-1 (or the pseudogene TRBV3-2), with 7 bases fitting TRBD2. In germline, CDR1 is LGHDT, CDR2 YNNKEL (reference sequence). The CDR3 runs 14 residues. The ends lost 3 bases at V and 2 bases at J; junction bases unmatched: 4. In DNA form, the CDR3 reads TGTGCCAGCAGCCACCTAGCGGTACCCTACGAGCAGTACTTC. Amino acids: CASSHLAVPYEQYF.

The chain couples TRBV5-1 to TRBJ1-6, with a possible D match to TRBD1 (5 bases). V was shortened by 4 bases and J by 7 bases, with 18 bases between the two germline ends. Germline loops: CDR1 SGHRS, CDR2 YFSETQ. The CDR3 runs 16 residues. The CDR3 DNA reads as TGCGCCAGCAGCCCGGGGACCACAGGAGGGAATTCACCCCTCCACTTT. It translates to CASSPGTTGGNSPLHF.

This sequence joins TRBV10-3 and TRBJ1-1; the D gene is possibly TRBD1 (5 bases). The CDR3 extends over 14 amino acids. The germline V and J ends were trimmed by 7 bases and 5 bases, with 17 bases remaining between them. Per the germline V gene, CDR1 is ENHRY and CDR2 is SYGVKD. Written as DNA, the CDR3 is TGTGCCATCACGGAGGGTCGCGGGGGGACTGAAGCTTTCTTT. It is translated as CAITEGRGGTEAFF.

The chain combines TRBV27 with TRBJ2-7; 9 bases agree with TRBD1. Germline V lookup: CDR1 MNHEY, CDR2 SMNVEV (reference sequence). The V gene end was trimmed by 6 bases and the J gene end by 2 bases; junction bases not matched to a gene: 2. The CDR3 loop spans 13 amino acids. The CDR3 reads CASRGQGPYEQYF. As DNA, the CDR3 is TGTGCCAGCAGGGGACAGGGCCCCTACGAGCAGTACTTC.

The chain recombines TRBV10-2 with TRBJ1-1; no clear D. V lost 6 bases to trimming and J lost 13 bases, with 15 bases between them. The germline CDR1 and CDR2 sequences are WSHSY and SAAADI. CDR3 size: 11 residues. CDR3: CASRQDGASFF. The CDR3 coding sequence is TGCGCCAGCAGACAAGACGGAGCGAGTTTCTTT.

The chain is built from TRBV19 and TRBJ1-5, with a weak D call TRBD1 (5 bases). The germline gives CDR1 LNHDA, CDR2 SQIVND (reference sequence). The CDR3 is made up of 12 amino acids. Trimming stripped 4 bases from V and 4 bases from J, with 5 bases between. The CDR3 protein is CASSKGNQPQHF. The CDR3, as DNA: TGTGCCAGTAGTAAGGGGAATCAGCCCCAGCATTTT.

The CDR3 reads CASRRTGSSGNTIYF. CDR3 sequence (DNA): TGTGCCAGCAGACGGACAGGCAGCTCTGGAAACACCATATATTTT. This chain links TRBV2 with TRBJ1-3; 7 bases match TRBD1. This CDR3 has 15 residues. The J segment lost 0 bases and the V segment lost 6 bases, leaving 5 bases of the junction unmatched. Germline CDR1 reads SNHLY; CDR2 reads FYNNEI.

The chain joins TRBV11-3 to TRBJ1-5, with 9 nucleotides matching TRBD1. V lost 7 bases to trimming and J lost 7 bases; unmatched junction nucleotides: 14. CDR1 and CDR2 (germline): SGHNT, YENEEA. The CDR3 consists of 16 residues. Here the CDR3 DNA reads TGTGCCAGCAAGTTTATACAGGGGGCGCAGAACCAGCCCCAGCATTTT. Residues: CASKFIQGAQNQPQHF.

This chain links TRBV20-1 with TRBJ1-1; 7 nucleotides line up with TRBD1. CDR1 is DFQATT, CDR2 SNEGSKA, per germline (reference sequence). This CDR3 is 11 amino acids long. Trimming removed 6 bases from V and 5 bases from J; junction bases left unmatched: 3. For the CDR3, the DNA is TGCAGTGCAAGCAGGGGGACTGAAGCTTTCTTT. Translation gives CSASRGTEAFF.

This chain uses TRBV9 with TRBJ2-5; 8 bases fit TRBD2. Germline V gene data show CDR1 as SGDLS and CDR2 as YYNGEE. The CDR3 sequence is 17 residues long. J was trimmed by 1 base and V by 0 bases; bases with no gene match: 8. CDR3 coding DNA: TGTGCCAGCAGCGTAGGTCTTAGCGGGGCTTTCCAAGAGACCCAGTACTTC. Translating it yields CASSVGLSGAFQETQYF.

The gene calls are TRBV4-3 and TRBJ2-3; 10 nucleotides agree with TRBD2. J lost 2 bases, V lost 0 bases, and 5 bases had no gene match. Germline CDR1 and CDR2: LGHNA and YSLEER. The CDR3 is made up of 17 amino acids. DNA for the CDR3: TGCGCCAGCAGCCAAGAACCCCTAGCGGGGGTCACAGATACGCAGTATTTT. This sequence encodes CASSQEPLAGVTDTQYF.

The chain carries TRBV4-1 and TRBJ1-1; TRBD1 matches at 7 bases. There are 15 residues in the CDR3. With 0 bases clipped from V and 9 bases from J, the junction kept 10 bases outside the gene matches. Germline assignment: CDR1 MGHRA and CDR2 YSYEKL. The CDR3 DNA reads TGCGCCAGCAGCCAAGATCGGGCAGGGGGGCAAAAAGCTTTCTTT. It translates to CASSQDRAGGQKAFF.

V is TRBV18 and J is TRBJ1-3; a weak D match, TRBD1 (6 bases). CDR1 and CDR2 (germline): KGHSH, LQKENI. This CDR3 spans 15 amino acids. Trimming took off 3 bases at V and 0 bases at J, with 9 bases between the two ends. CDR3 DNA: TGTGCCAGCTCACCTACAGGGTCCTCTGGAAACACCATATATTTT. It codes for CASSPTGSSGNTIYF.

CDR3 nucleotides: TGTGCCAGCAGGGACAGGGCCGGCACTGAAGCTTTCTTT. Protein: CASRDRAGTEAFF. This chain links TRBV6-6 with TRBJ1-1; TRBD1 agrees at 8 bases. V lost 6 bases, J lost 4 bases, and 4 bases stayed unmatched. The germline gives CDR1 MNHNY, CDR2 SVGAGI (reference sequence). The CDR3 loop spans 13 amino acids.

CDR3 bases: TGTGCCAGTAGTAGCGGGGGGCTCACAGATACGCAGTATTTT. Translating it yields CASSSGGLTDTQYF. The V and J genes are TRBV19 and TRBJ2-3; 8 bases match TRBD2. Trimming at V came to 4 bases and at J to 2 bases, leaving 2 bases not matched to a gene. Germline V lookup: CDR1 LNHDA, CDR2 SQIVND (reference sequence). This CDR3 has 14 amino acids.

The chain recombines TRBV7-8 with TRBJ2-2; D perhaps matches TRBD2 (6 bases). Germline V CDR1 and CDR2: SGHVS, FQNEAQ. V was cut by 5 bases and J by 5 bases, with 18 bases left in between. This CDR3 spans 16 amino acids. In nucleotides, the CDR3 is TGTGCCAGCAGCCTCCTAGGGCGGGGTTCAACCGGGGAGCTGTTTTTT. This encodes CASSLLGRGSTGELFF. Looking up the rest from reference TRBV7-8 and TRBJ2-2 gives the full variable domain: GAGVSQSPRYKVAKRGQDVALRCDPISGHVSLFWYQQALGQGPEFLTYFQNEAQLDKSGLPSDRFFAERPEGSVSTLKIQRTQQEDSAVYLCASSLLGRGSTGELFFGEGSRLTVL.

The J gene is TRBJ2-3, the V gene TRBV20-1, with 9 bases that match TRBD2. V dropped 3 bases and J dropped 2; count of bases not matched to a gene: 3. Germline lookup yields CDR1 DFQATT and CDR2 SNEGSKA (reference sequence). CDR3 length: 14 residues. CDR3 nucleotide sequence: TGCAGTGCTAGTCGCGGGGGGGCCACAGATACGCAGTATTTT. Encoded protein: CSASRGGATDTQYF.

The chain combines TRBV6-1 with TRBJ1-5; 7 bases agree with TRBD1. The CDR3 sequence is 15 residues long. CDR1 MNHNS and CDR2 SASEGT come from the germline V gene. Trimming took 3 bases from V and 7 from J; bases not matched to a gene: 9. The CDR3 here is CASSDRQGVGQPQHF. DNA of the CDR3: TGTGCCAGCAGTGATCGACAGGGAGTAGGACAGCCCCAGCATTTT.

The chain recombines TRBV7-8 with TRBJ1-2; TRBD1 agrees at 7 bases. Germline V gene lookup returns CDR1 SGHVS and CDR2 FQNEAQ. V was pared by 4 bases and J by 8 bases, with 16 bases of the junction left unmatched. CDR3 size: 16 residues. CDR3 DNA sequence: TGTGCCAGCAGCTCGCCTTCTGGGGACAGCTATGAAGGCTACACCTTC. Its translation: CASSSPSGDSYEGYTF.

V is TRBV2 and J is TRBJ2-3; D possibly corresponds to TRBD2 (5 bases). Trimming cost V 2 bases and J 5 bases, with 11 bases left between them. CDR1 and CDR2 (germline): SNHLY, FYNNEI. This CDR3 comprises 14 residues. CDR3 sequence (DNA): TGTGCCAGCAGTGAAAGGTCCAGCGGAGATACGCAGTATTTT. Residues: CASSERSSGDTQYF.

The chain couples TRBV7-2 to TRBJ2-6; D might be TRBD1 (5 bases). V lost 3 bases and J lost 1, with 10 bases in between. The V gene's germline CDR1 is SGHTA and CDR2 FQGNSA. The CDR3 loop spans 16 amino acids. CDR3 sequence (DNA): TGTGCCAGCAGCTTCGCAGGGTCTTCTGGGGCCAACGTCCTGACTTTC. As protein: CASSFAGSSGANVLTF.

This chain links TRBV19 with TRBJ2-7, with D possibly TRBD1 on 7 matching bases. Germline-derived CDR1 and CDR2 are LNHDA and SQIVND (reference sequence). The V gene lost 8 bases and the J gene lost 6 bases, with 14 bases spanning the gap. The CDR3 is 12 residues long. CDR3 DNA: TGTGCCAGTCGGGCAGGGGGGACCGAGCAGTACTTC. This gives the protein CASRAGGTEQYF.

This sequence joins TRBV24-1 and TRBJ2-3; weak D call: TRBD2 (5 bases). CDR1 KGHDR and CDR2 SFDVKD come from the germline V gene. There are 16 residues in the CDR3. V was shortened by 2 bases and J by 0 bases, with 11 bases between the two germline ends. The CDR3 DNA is TGTGCCACCAGTGATTCTAGCTTTTCTAGCACAGATACGCAGTATTTT. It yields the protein CATSDSSFSSTDTQYF.

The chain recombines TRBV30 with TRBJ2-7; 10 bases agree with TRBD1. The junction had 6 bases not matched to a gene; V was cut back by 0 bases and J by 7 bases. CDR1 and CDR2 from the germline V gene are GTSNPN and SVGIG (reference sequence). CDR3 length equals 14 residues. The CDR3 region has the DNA TGTGCCTGGAGTGTTGGGGACAGGGGTAGAGAGCAGTACTTC. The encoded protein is CAWSVGDRGREQYF.

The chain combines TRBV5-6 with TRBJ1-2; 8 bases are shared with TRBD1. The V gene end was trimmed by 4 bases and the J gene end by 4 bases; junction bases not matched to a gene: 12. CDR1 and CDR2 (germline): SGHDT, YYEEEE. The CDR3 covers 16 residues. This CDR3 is CASSHVDRELGYGYTF. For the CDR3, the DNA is TGTGCCAGCAGCCACGTGGACAGGGAACTCGGCTATGGCTACACCTTC.

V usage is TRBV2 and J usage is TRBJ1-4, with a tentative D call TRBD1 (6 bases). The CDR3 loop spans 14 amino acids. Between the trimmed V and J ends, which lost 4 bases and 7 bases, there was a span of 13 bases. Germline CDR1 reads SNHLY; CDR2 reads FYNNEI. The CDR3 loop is CASSVRQGSEKLFF. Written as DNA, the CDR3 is TGTGCCAGCAGTGTGCGGCAGGGGAGTGAAAAACTGTTTTTT.

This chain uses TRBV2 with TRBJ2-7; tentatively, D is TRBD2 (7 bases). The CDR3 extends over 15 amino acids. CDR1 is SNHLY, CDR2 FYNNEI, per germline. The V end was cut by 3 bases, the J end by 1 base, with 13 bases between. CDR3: CASSDVGGPSYEQYF. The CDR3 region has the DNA TGTGCCAGCAGTGATGTGGGGGGGCCTTCCTACGAGCAGTACTTC. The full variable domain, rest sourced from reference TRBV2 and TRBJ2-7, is EPEVTQTPSHQVTQMGQEVILRCVPISNHLYFYWYRQILGQKVEFLVSFYNNEISEKSEIFDDQFSVERPDGSNFTLKIRSTKLEDSAMYFCASSDVGGPSYEQYFGPGTRLTVT.

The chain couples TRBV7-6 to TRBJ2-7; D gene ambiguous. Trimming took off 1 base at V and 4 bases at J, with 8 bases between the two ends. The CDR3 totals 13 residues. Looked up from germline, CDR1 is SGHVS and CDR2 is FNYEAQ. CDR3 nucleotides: TGTGCCAGCAGCTTAGTCAGTCAATACGAGCAGTACTTC. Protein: CASSLVSQYEQYF.